Below are 8 T cell receptor beta chains sequenced from a single sample in a study of shared clonotypes between healthy human individuals. Repertoires were generated with immunoSEQ multiplex PCR, while TCRdb's copy carries only in-frame clones and drops some. The sample gives roughly 2.4 million clones, about 94% of which show up once; less than 0.15% is in the top ten. Material for sequencing was naive CD4+ T cells sorted from blood. Noted subset: CD45RA+ positively selected. These receptors originate from a man between 18 and 29 years old in good health.

The rearrangement links TRBV4-1 to TRBJ1-3, with no clear D. CDR1 and CDR2 (germline): MGHRA, YSYEKL. The CDR3 totals 18 residues. Trimming took 3 bases from V and 0 from J, leaving 18 bases between them. In DNA, the CDR3 is TGCGCCAGCAGCCACGAATTGATGGGAGGAGGCTCTGGAAACACCATATATTTT. Translating gives CASSHELMGGGSGNTIYF.

Comment on this clone: The sample carries other DNA sequences with the same CDR3. The chain links TRBV10-3 to TRBJ2-2; D remains unclear. Trimming took 2 bases from V and 5 from J, leaving 6 bases between them. CDR3 length: 13 residues. Germline V gene lookup returns CDR1 ENHRY and CDR2 SYGVKD. This CDR3 reads CAISELLTGELFF. CDR3 nucleotide sequence: TGTGCCATCAGTGAGCTTTTAACCGGGGAGCTGTTTTTT.

This clone has only one observation. The chain recombines TRBV10-2 with TRBJ2-7, with D hard to call. The CDR3 has 14 amino acids. V lost 11 bases and J lost 0, with 17 bases in between. Looked up from germline, CDR1 is WSHSY and CDR2 is SAAADI. CDR3 in DNA: TGCGCCTCACAAACGGCAGGATCCTCCTACGAGCAGTACTTC. Translation gives CASQTAGSSYEQYF.

This clone turned up a few times. The chain couples TRBV10-1 to TRBJ1-1; D unresolved. The CDR3 is 13 residues long. V gave up 2 bases and J gave up 7 bases, with 11 bases separating them. CDR1 and CDR2 from the germline V gene are WNHNN and SYGVQD (reference sequence). The CDR3 protein is CASSEAPSGEAFF. In DNA, the CDR3 is TGCGCCAGCAGTGAGGCCCCGTCGGGTGAAGCTTTCTTT.

This chain connects TRBV6-1 to TRBJ1-1; tentatively, D is TRBD1 (5 bases). Trimming took 3 bases from V and 2 from J, leaving 13 bases between them. This CDR3 contains 15 residues. Germline V CDR1 and CDR2: MNHNS, SASEGT. This CDR3 reads CASSDRRGINTEAFF. Written as DNA, the CDR3 is TGTGCCAGCAGTGATCGGAGGGGAATTAACACTGAAGCTTTCTTT.

This clone has a single count. The chain recombines TRBV25-1 with TRBJ1-1; possibly TRBD1 for D (5 bases). Trimming took 6 bases from V and 1 from J, leaving 9 bases between them. The length of the CDR3 is 13 residues. In germline, CDR1 is MGHDK, CDR2 SYGVNS. The CDR3 region has the DNA TGTGCCAGCAGGGTAGACAGGAACACTGAAGCTTTCTTT. Amino acids: CASRVDRNTEAFF. The full variable domain, in which reference TRBV25-1 and TRBJ1-1 provide the parts outside the CDR3, is EADIYQTPRYLVIGTGKKITLECSQTMGHDKMYWYQQDPGMELHLIHYSYGVNSTEKGDLSSESTVSRIRTEHFPLTLESARPSHTSQYLCASRVDRNTEAFFGQGTRLTVV.

The rearrangement uses TRBV4-1 and TRBJ2-1; D unresolved. The germline V and J ends were trimmed by 6 bases and 5 bases, with 8 bases remaining between them. Germline V lookup: CDR1 MGHRA, CDR2 YSYEKL. The CDR3 runs to 12 residues. The CDR3 spells CASRAAHNEQFF. CDR3 nucleotide sequence: TGCGCCAGCAGGGCCGCCCACAATGAGCAGTTCTTC.

Notes on this clone: The sample contains more than one DNA sequence encoding this CDR3. V usage is TRBV28 and J usage is TRBJ1-2, with a weak D call TRBD1 (5 bases). V lost 2 bases and J lost 3, with 10 bases in between. The CDR3 sequence is 14 residues long. Germline CDR1 is MDHEN and CDR2 is SYDVKM. The CDR3 region has the DNA TGTGCCAGCAGTTTACAGGGCGCCCACTATGGCTACACCTTC. This codes for CASSLQGAHYGYTF.